The T cell receptor beta chain under discussion was sequenced for a study of cytomegalovirus exposure and HLA in healthy donors. This clone showed up just a few times. The PCR used 60 Vbeta and 13 Jbeta primers. TCRdb keeps only in-frame clones here, not all; method: immunoSEQ multiplex PCR. The sample carries about 180,000 clones, around 80% recorded once. The germline V gene encodes CDR1 MNHEY and CDR2 SMNVEV (reference sequence). The V and J ends lost 4 bases and 6 bases, in that order; junction bases with no gene match: 8. This CDR3 spans 15 amino acids. Sample: PBMCs. The V call is TRBV27, the J call TRBJ1-5; 8 bases map to TRBD1. The TCR originated in a girl under 18 in good health and CMV-seropositive. This CDR3 is CASSSRGRGSQPQHF. The CDR3 nucleotides are TGTGCCAGCAGTTCCAGGGGGCGCGGGAGTCAGCCCCAGCATTTT.